A selection of T cell receptor beta chains follows, all from one sample in a study of T cell responses to AZD1222 COVID-19 vaccine. Sequenced by immunoSEQ multiplex PCR; TCRdb stores in-frame clones only, minus some. Seen here are 70,000 to 75,000 clones, 70% to 90% observed once, and the top ten hold around 1.3%. The sample was peripheral blood, taken 28 days after the second AZD1222 dose. The receptors come from an adult who received the AZD1222 COVID-19 vaccine. Both conserved end residues are part of each CDR3. Each record gives: clone size, J gene, V gene, D gene, CDR3 protein, CDR3 DNA. The D gene is left open where the match is weak. Part of the rows lack a size; the others show once, few, many or a class for expanded clones.

abundance: NA; j_gene: TRBJ1-4; v_gene: TRBV10-3; d_gene: TRBD1; CDR3aa: CAISSQGANEKLFF; CDR3nt: TGTGCCATCAGTTCACAGGGGGCTAATGAAAAACTGTTTTTT
abundance: NA; j_gene: TRBJ2-3; v_gene: TRBV6-1; d_gene: NA; CDR3aa: CASSELATRGDTQYF; CDR3nt: TGTGCCAGCAGTGAATTGGCTACGCGAGGGGATACGCAGTATTTT
abundance: NA; j_gene: TRBJ2-5; v_gene: TRBV29-1; d_gene: NA; CDR3aa: CSTRVVETQYF; CDR3nt: TGCAGCACCAGGGTTGTGGAGACCCAGTACTTC
abundance: NA; j_gene: TRBJ1-5; v_gene: TRBV24-1; d_gene: NA; CDR3aa: CATSVQGNQPQHF; CDR3nt: TGTGCCACCAGTGTGCAGGGGAATCAGCCCCAGCATTTT
abundance: once; j_gene: TRBJ1-1; v_gene: TRBV4-1; d_gene: NA; CDR3aa: CASSLSLNTEAFF; CDR3nt: TGCGCCAGCAGCTTGTCCCTGAACACTGAAGCTTTCTTT
abundance: NA; j_gene: TRBJ1-2; v_gene: TRBV29-1; d_gene: TRBD1; CDR3aa: CSVLPPGDRGDGYTF; CDR3nt: TGCAGCGTTCTACCCCCTGGGGACAGGGGTGATGGCTACACCTTC
abundance: NA; j_gene: TRBJ2-2; v_gene: TRBV7-3; d_gene: TRBD2; CDR3aa: CASSPVAGGPSGELFF; CDR3nt: TGTGCCAGCAGCCCCGTAGCGGGAGGGCCGTCCGGGGAGCTGTTTTTT
abundance: NA; j_gene: TRBJ2-3; v_gene: TRBV5-1; d_gene: TRBD1; CDR3aa: CASSLATGVDTQYF; CDR3nt: TGCGCCAGCAGCTTGGCGACAGGGGTAGATACGCAGTATTTT
abundance: NA; j_gene: TRBJ1-1; v_gene: TRBV7-2; d_gene: TRBD1; CDR3aa: CASSSQGGTEAFF; CDR3nt: TGTGCCAGCAGCTCGCAGGGGGGCACTGAAGCTTTCTTT
abundance: once; j_gene: TRBJ1-1; v_gene: TRBV7-9; d_gene: NA; CDR3aa: CASSLEEGTEAFF; CDR3nt: TGTGCCAGCAGCTTGGAGGAAGGCACTGAAGCTTTCTTT
abundance: NA; j_gene: TRBJ2-2; v_gene: TRBV5-1; d_gene: TRBD2; CDR3aa: CASSRGTSGRTGELFF; CDR3nt: TGCGCCAGCAGCCGCGGGACTAGCGGGAGGACCGGGGAGCTGTTTTTT
abundance: once; j_gene: TRBJ1-1; v_gene: TRBV19; d_gene: NA; CDR3aa: CASTIRRENTEAFF; CDR3nt: TGTGCCAGTACCATAAGACGGGAAAACACTGAAGCTTTCTTT
abundance: NA; j_gene: TRBJ1-1; v_gene: TRBV9; d_gene: NA; CDR3aa: CASSGNIDTEAFF; CDR3nt: TGTGCCAGCAGCGGAAATATTGACACTGAAGCTTTCTTT
abundance: NA; j_gene: TRBJ2-1; v_gene: TRBV7-6; d_gene: TRBD2; CDR3aa: CASSQRGNNEQFF; CDR3nt: TGTGCCAGCAGCCAGCGGGGTAACAATGAGCAGTTCTTC
abundance: NA; j_gene: TRBJ1-3; v_gene: TRBV9; d_gene: NA; CDR3aa: CASSGLNSGNTIYF; CDR3nt: TGTGCCAGCTCCGGACTGAACTCTGGAAACACCATATATTTT
abundance: once; j_gene: TRBJ2-1; v_gene: TRBV5-1; d_gene: TRBD2; CDR3aa: CASRGTSGNYEQFF; CDR3nt: TGCGCCAGCAGGGGGACTAGCGGGAACTATGAGCAGTTCTTC
abundance: NA; j_gene: TRBJ2-7; v_gene: TRBV27; d_gene: TRBD2; CDR3aa: CASSPLAGLRYEQYF; CDR3nt: TGTGCCAGCAGCCCTCTAGCGGGCCTTCGCTACGAGCAGTACTTC
abundance: NA; j_gene: TRBJ1-1; v_gene: TRBV27; d_gene: TRBD1; CDR3aa: CASSLLGTGKWGTEAFF; CDR3nt: TGTGCCAGCAGTTTACTGGGGACAGGGAAGTGGGGCACTGAAGCTTTCTTT
abundance: NA; j_gene: TRBJ1-1; v_gene: TRBV5-1; d_gene: TRBD1; CDR3aa: CASSIRQGTMNTEAFF; CDR3nt: TGCGCCAGCAGCATACGACAGGGCACCATGAACACTGAAGCTTTCTTT
abundance: NA; j_gene: TRBJ2-5; v_gene: TRBV10-2; d_gene: TRBD2; CDR3aa: CASNLAGGRGETQYF; CDR3nt: TGCGCCAGCAACCTAGCGGGAGGGCGAGGGGAGACCCAGTACTTC
abundance: few; j_gene: TRBJ2-7; v_gene: TRBV5-1; d_gene: TRBD2; CDR3aa: CASSRTLAGTYEQYF; CDR3nt: TGCGCCAGCAGCCGAACACTAGCGGGAACGTACGAGCAGTACTTC
abundance: NA; j_gene: TRBJ1-2; v_gene: TRBV6-5; d_gene: NA; CDR3aa: CASSYQQGGGYTF; CDR3nt: TGTGCCAGCAGTTATCAACAGGGCGGTGGCTACACCTTC
abundance: NA; j_gene: TRBJ2-1; v_gene: TRBV7-3; d_gene: NA; CDR3aa: CASSLTVRGGYNEQFF; CDR3nt: TGTGCCAGCAGTTTAACGGTCAGGGGGGGTTACAATGAGCAGTTCTTC
abundance: NA; j_gene: TRBJ2-5; v_gene: TRBV5-4; d_gene: TRBD2; CDR3aa: CASSLGLAGASYQETQYF; CDR3nt: TGTGCCAGCAGCCTTGGACTGGCGGGAGCGTCGTATCAAGAGACCCAGTACTTC
abundance: NA; j_gene: TRBJ1-1; v_gene: TRBV12-3/TRBV12-4; d_gene: NA; CDR3aa: CASSLWGGTEAFF; CDR3nt: TGTGCCAGCAGTTTGTGGGGTGGGACTGAAGCTTTCTTT
abundance: NA; j_gene: TRBJ2-1; v_gene: TRBV2; d_gene: TRBD2; CDR3aa: CASSLLTLAGGVQFF; CDR3nt: TGTGCCAGCAGTCTTCTCACCCTAGCGGGAGGAGTGCAGTTCTTC
abundance: few; j_gene: TRBJ1-3; v_gene: TRBV19; d_gene: NA; CDR3aa: CASTSDSLLFSGNTIYF; CDR3nt: TGTGCCAGTACCTCAGACAGCCTCCTTTTCTCTGGAAACACCATATATTTT
abundance: NA; j_gene: TRBJ1-2; v_gene: TRBV20-1; d_gene: NA; CDR3aa: CSADSLGATF; CDR3nt: TGCAGTGCGGATTCGCTCGGTGCCACCTTC
abundance: NA; j_gene: TRBJ2-3; v_gene: TRBV18; d_gene: NA; CDR3aa: CASSSSSVGRRATDTQYF; CDR3nt: TGTGCCAGCTCATCCTCTTCGGTTGGGCGCCGGGCCACAGATACGCAGTATTTT
abundance: NA; j_gene: TRBJ2-3; v_gene: TRBV4-2; d_gene: TRBD2; CDR3aa: CASSQASGREPSTDTQYF; CDR3nt: TGTGCCAGCAGCCAAGCCAGCGGGAGGGAACCTAGCACAGATACGCAGTATTTT
abundance: NA; j_gene: TRBJ2-1; v_gene: TRBV5-4; d_gene: TRBD2; CDR3aa: CASSPGLAGAHEQFF; CDR3nt: TGTGCCAGCAGCCCCGGCCTAGCGGGAGCGCATGAGCAGTTCTTC
abundance: NA; j_gene: TRBJ1-6; v_gene: TRBV20-1; d_gene: NA; CDR3aa: CSASWGAAYNSPLHF; CDR3nt: TGCAGTGCTAGTTGGGGGGCCGCCTATAATTCACCCCTCCACTTT
abundance: NA; j_gene: TRBJ2-2; v_gene: TRBV4-3; d_gene: NA; CDR3aa: CASSHLTGIDTGELFF; CDR3nt: TGCGCCAGCAGCCATCTCACAGGGATAGACACCGGGGAGCTGTTTTTT
abundance: NA; j_gene: TRBJ2-1; v_gene: TRBV12-3/TRBV12-4; d_gene: NA; CDR3aa: CASSFGGYNEQFF; CDR3nt: TGTGCCAGCAGTTTCGGAGGGTACAATGAGCAGTTCTTC
abundance: NA; j_gene: TRBJ2-5; v_gene: TRBV7-9; d_gene: NA; CDR3aa: CASTRGSSETQYF; CDR3nt: TGTGCCAGCACCAGGGGTAGTAGCGAGACCCAGTACTTC
abundance: few; j_gene: TRBJ2-7; v_gene: TRBV6-5; d_gene: NA; CDR3aa: CASSYSRDGFYEQYF; CDR3nt: TGTGCCAGCAGTTACTCTCGGGACGGATTCTACGAGCAGTACTTC
abundance: few; j_gene: TRBJ2-1; v_gene: TRBV3-1/TRBV3-2; d_gene: TRBD1; CDR3aa: CASSHTTTGRNNEQFF; CDR3nt: TGTGCCAGCAGCCATACTACGACAGGGCGGAACAATGAGCAGTTCTTC
abundance: NA; j_gene: TRBJ1-4; v_gene: TRBV4-3; d_gene: NA; CDR3aa: CASSQDLPGTHRATNEKLFF; CDR3nt: TGCGCCAGCAGCCAAGATTTACCCGGGACCCACCGTGCAACTAATGAAAAACTGTTTTTT
abundance: NA; j_gene: TRBJ2-3; v_gene: TRBV29-1; d_gene: NA; CDR3aa: CSGRLYPTDTQYF; CDR3nt: TGCAGCGGACGCCTATACCCCACAGATACGCAGTATTTT
abundance: NA; j_gene: TRBJ1-1; v_gene: TRBV10-3; d_gene: NA; CDR3aa: CAISESGETEAFF; CDR3nt: TGTGCCATCAGTGAGTCAGGGGAGACTGAAGCTTTCTTT
abundance: NA; j_gene: TRBJ2-1; v_gene: TRBV19; d_gene: TRBD2; CDR3aa: CASTPTTSGRAHEQFF; CDR3nt: TGTGCCAGTACCCCGACGACTAGCGGGAGGGCCCATGAGCAGTTCTTC
abundance: NA; j_gene: TRBJ2-7; v_gene: TRBV5-4; d_gene: NA; CDR3aa: CASSTFQATSEQYF; CDR3nt: TGTGCCAGCAGCACCTTCCAGGCAACCTCCGAGCAGTACTTC
abundance: NA; j_gene: TRBJ1-1; v_gene: TRBV6-2/TRBV6-3; d_gene: NA; CDR3aa: CASSYSGVSTEAFF; CDR3nt: TGTGCCAGCAGTTACTCAGGGGTAAGCACTGAAGCTTTCTTT
abundance: NA; j_gene: TRBJ1-5; v_gene: TRBV6-2/TRBV6-3; d_gene: TRBD1; CDR3aa: CASSLDRVDQPQHF; CDR3nt: TGTGCCAGCAGCCTGGACAGGGTCGATCAGCCCCAGCATTTT
abundance: few; j_gene: TRBJ2-5; v_gene: TRBV10-2; d_gene: NA; CDR3aa: CASSARASETQYF; CDR3nt: TGCGCCAGCAGCGCAAGGGCAAGCGAGACCCAGTACTTC
abundance: once; j_gene: TRBJ1-2; v_gene: TRBV7-9; d_gene: TRBD1; CDR3aa: CASSPGQGYGYTF; CDR3nt: TGTGCCAGCAGCCCGGGACAGGGCTATGGCTACACCTTC
abundance: NA; j_gene: TRBJ1-5; v_gene: TRBV27; d_gene: NA; CDR3aa: CASSFRGRNQRQHF; CDR3nt: TGTGCCAGCAGTTTCCGGGGCCGTAATCAGCGCCAGCATTTT
abundance: NA; j_gene: TRBJ1-5; v_gene: TRBV3-1/TRBV3-2; d_gene: NA; CDR3aa: CASTRGFGQPQHF; CDR3nt: TGTGCCAGCACTCGGGGATTTGGACAGCCCCAGCATTTT
abundance: NA; j_gene: TRBJ1-2; v_gene: TRBV5-4; d_gene: NA; CDR3aa: CASSQAGRQTNYGYTF; CDR3nt: TGTGCCAGCAGCCAGGCAGGAAGGCAGACGAACTATGGCTACACCTTC
abundance: NA; j_gene: TRBJ2-1; v_gene: TRBV19; d_gene: TRBD1; CDR3aa: CASSIGTGDEQFF; CDR3nt: TGTGCCAGTAGTATAGGGACAGGGGATGAGCAGTTCTTC
abundance: once; j_gene: TRBJ1-2; v_gene: TRBV10-2; d_gene: NA; CDR3aa: CASSEIEGGGYTF; CDR3nt: TGCGCCAGCAGTGAGATAGAGGGTGGTGGCTACACCTTC
abundance: NA; j_gene: TRBJ1-2; v_gene: TRBV4-1; d_gene: TRBD1; CDR3aa: CASSPNRQGASSNYGYTF; CDR3nt: TGCGCCAGCAGCCCTAATCGACAGGGGGCCTCGTCTAACTATGGCTACACCTTC
abundance: NA; j_gene: TRBJ1-1; v_gene: TRBV10-1; d_gene: NA; CDR3aa: CASSEVWGTEAFF; CDR3nt: TGCGCCAGCAGTGAGGTTTGGGGTACTGAAGCTTTCTTT
abundance: NA; j_gene: TRBJ1-2; v_gene: TRBV7-2; d_gene: NA; CDR3aa: CASSDDRLRAYGYTF; CDR3nt: TGTGCCAGCAGCGACGACAGACTTCGTGCCTATGGCTACACCTTC
abundance: NA; j_gene: TRBJ2-5; v_gene: TRBV6-5; d_gene: TRBD2; CDR3aa: CATTWTSGIETQYF; CDR3nt: TGTGCCACAACCTGGACTAGCGGGATAGAGACCCAGTACTTC
abundance: NA; j_gene: TRBJ2-2; v_gene: TRBV19; d_gene: NA; CDR3aa: CASSRPNTGELFF; CDR3nt: TGTGCCAGTAGTAGGCCCAACACCGGGGAGCTGTTTTTT
abundance: NA; j_gene: TRBJ2-2; v_gene: TRBV4-2; d_gene: NA; CDR3aa: CASSPGTAANTGELFF; CDR3nt: TGTGCCAGCAGCCCCGGGACTGCCGCGAACACCGGGGAGCTGTTTTTT
abundance: NA; j_gene: TRBJ1-6; v_gene: TRBV7-9; d_gene: NA; CDR3aa: CASSTHGNSPLHF; CDR3nt: TGTGCCAGCAGCACCCACGGTAATTCACCCCTCCACTTT
abundance: once; j_gene: TRBJ2-3; v_gene: TRBV5-1; d_gene: NA; CDR3aa: CASSFLQGFVPDTQYF; CDR3nt: TGCGCCAGCAGCTTTCTGCAGGGTTTCGTGCCAGATACGCAGTATTTT
abundance: NA; j_gene: TRBJ1-1; v_gene: TRBV6-1; d_gene: TRBD1; CDR3aa: CASSDSGTGRGTEAFF; CDR3nt: TGTGCCAGCAGTGATTCTGGGACAGGTCGTGGCACTGAAGCTTTCTTT